The entry below describes one T cell receptor (beta chain). The antigen remains undetermined. Generated by immunoSEQ multiplex PCR, the TCRdb table keeps only in-frame clones and is missing some. Of 70,000 to 90,000 clones detected, roughly 84% appear once; the ten largest clones hold 7.3%. This CDR3 has 16 residues. The V gene end was trimmed by 5 bases and the J gene end by 7 bases; junction bases not matched to a gene: 9. Germline V CDR1 and CDR2: ENHRY, SYGVKD. The data originate from a study of OX40 agonist ivuxolimab in advanced cancers. General study findings and limits: Relative to CD4+, CD8+ T cells held more expanded clones on average.

The rearrangement uses TRBV10-3 and TRBJ2-1, with TRBD1 matching over 12 bases. The sequenced sample was CD4+ or CD8+ T cells sorted from blood, obtained in a trial of the OX40 agonist ivuxolimab. The TCR comes from an adult with an advanced solid tumor such as melanoma, head and neck, liver or kidney cancer. The CDR3 reads CAISSNRDRGQNEQFF. CDR3 DNA: TGTGCCATCAGTTCAAACCGGGACAGGGGGCAGAATGAGCAGTTCTTC.